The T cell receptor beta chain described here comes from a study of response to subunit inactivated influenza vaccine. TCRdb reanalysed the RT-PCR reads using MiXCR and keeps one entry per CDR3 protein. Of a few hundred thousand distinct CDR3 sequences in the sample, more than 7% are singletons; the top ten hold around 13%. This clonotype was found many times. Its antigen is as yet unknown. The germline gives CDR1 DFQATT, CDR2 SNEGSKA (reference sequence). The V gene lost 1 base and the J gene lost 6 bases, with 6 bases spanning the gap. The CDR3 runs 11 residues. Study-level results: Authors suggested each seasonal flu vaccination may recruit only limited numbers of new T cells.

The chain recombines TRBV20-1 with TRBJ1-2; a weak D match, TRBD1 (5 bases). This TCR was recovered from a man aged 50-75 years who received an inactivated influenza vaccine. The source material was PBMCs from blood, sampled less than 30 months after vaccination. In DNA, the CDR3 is TGCAGTGCTAGAGGGGGCAATGGCTACACCTTC. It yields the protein CSARGGNGYTF.